This TCR beta chain is from a study of T cell responses to AZD1222 COVID-19 vaccine. The CDR3 extends over 15 amino acids. Unmatched junction bases numbered 11, after V lost 5 bases and J lost 11 bases. CDR1 is SGHRS and CDR2 is YFSETQ in the germline V gene. Generated by immunoSEQ multiplex PCR, the TCRdb table keeps only in-frame clones and is missing some. This table has 160,000 or so clones, 92% appearing once. Notes on this clone: Its antigen remains unidentified.

Study outcomes and limitations: Close to half of all spike-specific TCRs reportedly target regions of the variants that are unmutated. Only a handful of AZD1222 recipients were seropositive at baseline. White British donors predominated, females outnumbered males, and clonal diversity was possibly underestimated.

The rearrangement links TRBV5-1 to TRBJ2-2; 11 bases map to TRBD2. The source was peripheral blood, collected 28 days after the second AZD1222 dose. This TCR was sampled from an adult who received the AZD1222 COVID-19 vaccine. This CDR3 is CASRAASGGTPELFF. DNA for the CDR3: TGCGCCAGCAGGGCCGCTAGCGGGGGGACCCCAGAGCTGTTTTTT.